The subject of this entry is one T cell receptor beta chain. This record belongs to a study of Ad26.COV2.S vaccination and SARS-CoV-2 variants. Noted treatment: approximately 18 received Ad26.COV2.S at low or high dose, single or two shots; several received placebo; per-sample allocation not given. Day 63 after the first vaccine or placebo injection was the time point for sampling. The individual, an adult aged 18-55 years, was a donor in Boston. The vaccine delivered Wuhan-strain SARS-CoV-2 spike through an Ad26 vector. Sequenced by immunoSEQ multiplex PCR; TCRdb stores in-frame clones only, minus some. This sample has about 440,000 clones, with roughly 87% found just once. Trimming took 1 base from V and 7 from J; bases not matched to a gene: 10. This CDR3 comprises 16 residues. The V gene's germline CDR1 is GTSNPN and CDR2 SVGIG (reference sequence).

Sequences were derived from peripheral blood, sampled in a trial of Ad26.COV2.S vaccine versus placebo. The chain links TRBV30 to TRBJ2-5; TRBD2 matches 12 bases. This sequence was found in a person between 18 and 59 years old who received the Ad26.COV2.S COVID-19 vaccine or a placebo. CDR3: CAWSDWTSGALGTQYF. The CDR3 DNA is TGTGCCTGGAGTGACTGGACTAGCGGGGCCCTCGGGACCCAGTACTTC.